Following are 32 T cell receptor beta chains from one sample sequenced in a study of molecular identifiers for immune sequencing clone quantification. Each CDR3 protein is one row after TCRdb ran MiXCR on the PCR reads. The sample holds about 640,000 distinct CDR3 sequences, less than 20% seen once. Material: naive CD8+ T cells from blood, with Jurkat cell RNA spiked in. Subset of the sample: FACS-sorted CD8+CD4-CCR7+CD45RA+ naive T cells. The receptors were gathered from a human donor in good health. Some libraries in this study had Jurkat cell RNA spiked in.

This clonotype has at least ten counts. The rearrangement links TRBV4-3 to TRBJ2-1; TRBD2 aligns across 10 bases. The CDR3 extends over 17 amino acids. Per germline, CDR1 LGHNA and CDR2 YSLEER. Losses at the gene ends were 0 bases for V and 0 bases for J; bases not matched to a gene: 2. CDR3 sequence: CASSQEVAGGSYNEQFF. The CDR3 DNA reads TGCGCCAGCAGCCAAGAGGTAGCGGGGGGCTCCTACAATGAGCAGTTCTTC.

CDR3 DNA: TGTGCCAGCAGCCAAGATGACGCGGGGTACAATGAGCAGTTCTTC. It specifies CASSQDDAGYNEQFF. The chain joins TRBV4-2 to TRBJ2-1; TRBD2 might be the D (6 bases). Germline values: CDR1 LGHNA, CDR2 YNFKEQ. This CDR3 spans 15 amino acids. V was shortened by 0 bases and J by 4 bases, with 10 bases between the two germline ends.

This clonotype has a count of ten or more. The chain uses TRBV12-3 or TRBV12-4 and TRBJ1-5, with 9 bases fitting TRBD1. The trim removed 5 bases at V and 2 bases at J, leaving 7 bases unmatched. The CDR3 is made up of 16 amino acids. CDR3 in DNA: TGTGCCAGCAGTACCCGGGACAGGGCCCGCAATCAGCCCCAGCATTTT. Its protein product is CASSTRDRARNQPQHF.

The chain carries TRBV27 and TRBJ2-4, with TRBD1 matching 7 bases. This CDR3 spans 16 amino acids. The V and J ends lost 5 bases and 1 base, in that order; junction bases with no gene match: 8. Germline lookup yields CDR1 MNHEY and CDR2 SMNVEV (reference sequence). CDR3 sequence (DNA): TGTGCCAGCAGTCAATGGACAGGAGAGGCCAAAAACATTCAGTACTTC. As protein: CASSQWTGEAKNIQYF.

In its sample, this clonotype was seen a few times. The genes are TRBV19 and TRBJ1-2; D ambiguous. CDR3 size: 13 residues. V was trimmed by 6 bases and J by 5 bases, leaving 13 bases between them. Germline V lookup: CDR1 LNHDA, CDR2 SQIVND (reference sequence). The DNA for the CDR3 is TGTGCCAGTAGCCCGTCCGGGGATTATGGCTACACCTTC. Translating gives CASSPSGDYGYTF.

The table lists this clonotype with many counts. The V gene is TRBV12-3 or TRBV12-4, the J gene TRBJ2-5, with 8 bases lining up with TRBD2. CDR3 length equals 15 residues. The trim removed 3 bases at V and 1 base at J, leaving 4 bases unmatched. The CDR3 here is CASSFLSGGQETQYF. The CDR3 nucleotides read TGTGCCAGCAGTTTTCTCAGCGGGGGCCAAGAGACCCAGTACTTC.

Concerning this clonotype: This may stem from a read error, because a much larger clone lies one nucleotide away. This rearrangement joins TRBV9 to TRBJ2-2; D is possibly TRBD1 (6 bases). Germline V lookup: CDR1 SGDLS, CDR2 YYNGEE. This CDR3 is built from 17 residues. The chain's CDR3 is CASGVGAGANVAGELFF. The CDR3 nucleotides read TGTGCCAGCGGCGTAGGGGCAGGGGCAAATGTAGCCGGGGAGCTGTTTTTT. Supplemented by reference TRBV9 and TRBJ2-2, the full variable domain reads DSGVTQTPKHLITATGQRVTLRCSPRSGDLSVYWYQQSLDQGLQFLIQYYNGEERAKGNILERFSAQQFPDLHSELNLSSLELGDSALYFCASGVGAGANVAGELFFGEGSRLTVL.

Regarding this clonotype: A much larger clone is a single base away; this may be a read error. This chain connects TRBV27 to TRBJ2-2, with 8 positions matching TRBD1. The CDR3 consists of 14 residues. CDR1 and CDR2 from the germline V gene are MNHEY and SMNVEV (reference sequence). With 5 bases clipped from V and 7 bases from J, the junction kept 6 bases outside the gene matches. The CDR3 sequence: CASSLQGAVGELFF. The CDR3 coding sequence is TGTGCCAGCAGTCTCCAGGGGGCGGTCGGGGAGCTGTTTTTT.

This clonotype was seen a handful of times. J is TRBJ1-5 and V is TRBV7-9; tentatively, D is TRBD1 (5 bases). Germline V gene sequence: CDR1 SEHNR, CDR2 FQNEAQ (reference sequence). The CDR3 spans 14 residues. Trimming removed 2 bases at V and 6 bases at J, with 11 bases between. CDR3 sequence: CASSLSTGPQPQHF. CDR3 bases: TGTGCCAGCAGCTTATCTACAGGTCCTCAGCCCCAGCATTTT.

In this sample, this clonotype turned up a few times. The final CDR3 position lacks the conserved phenylalanine or tryptophan, pointing to a likely read error. The DNA is omitted, as the CDR3 cannot be located on it reliably, and the CDR3 follows TCRdb's listing. This chain joins TRBV3-1 and TRBJ2-5; no check of the table's D call, TRBD1, against the DNA was made. The CDR3 region is 14 residues in length, termini included. Germline V CDR1 and CDR2: LGHDT, YNNKEL (reference sequence). The CDR3 sequence is CASSQEGVAPLEYL.

Notes on this clonotype: A single base separates this from a much larger clone, so it may be a read error. V gene TRBV5-1 combines with J gene TRBJ2-1, with D possibly TRBD1 on 6 matching bases. Germline CDR1 reads SGHRS; CDR2 reads YFSETQ. CDR3 length: 13 residues. The CDR3 region is CASREDSYDEQFF. In DNA form, the CDR3 reads TGCGCCAGCCGCGAGGACAGCTACGATGAGCAGTTCTTC.

Points on this clonotype: A much larger clonotype is one base distant, so this may be a read error. V and J are TRBV30 and TRBJ1-1, with D tentatively TRBD1 (5 bases). Germline V gives CDR1 GTSNPN, CDR2 SVGIG (reference sequence). There are 16 residues in the CDR3. CDR3 sequence (DNA): TGTGCCCGGAGTGTACGGGGTGGCGGGGGAAACACTGAAGCTTTCTTT. This sequence encodes CARSVRGGGGNTEAFF. Based on the CDR3 plus reference TRBV30 and TRBJ1-1, the full variable domain is SQTIHQWPATLVQPVGSPLSLECTVEGTSNPNLYWYRQAAGRGLQLLFYSVGIGQISSEVPQNLSASRPQDRQFILSSKKLLLSDSGFYLCARSVRGGGGNTEAFFGQGTRLTVV.

This clonotype has at least ten counts. V is TRBV7-3 and J is TRBJ2-7, with D possibly matching TRBD2 (6 bases). Germline CDR1 reads SGHTA; CDR2 reads FQGTGA. V was shortened by 2 bases and J by 6 bases, with 11 bases between the two germline ends. This CDR3 region has 13 residues. CDR3 DNA: TGTGCCAGCAGCTTAGGCGGGACGGGCGAGCAGTACTTC. Protein: CASSLGGTGEQYF.

This clonotype was counted ten times or more. Here the CDR3 reads CASQYIGGSMNQPQHF. The CDR3 DNA reads as TGTGCCAGCCAATATATTGGGGGCAGTATGAATCAGCCCCAGCATTTT. The chain employs TRBV19 and TRBJ1-5; D perhaps matches TRBD1 (6 bases). The germline V gene has CDR1 LNHDA and CDR2 SQIVND (reference sequence). Trimming removed 9 bases from V and 4 bases from J, with 22 bases in between. The length of the CDR3 is 16 residues.

Comment on this clonotype: A junction end diverges from the germline sequence, so it may reflect a read error. This chain uses TRBV13 with TRBJ2-7; D ambiguous. The germline V gene has CDR1 PRHDT and CDR2 FYEKMQ (reference sequence). The CDR3 spans 11 residues. CDR3 sequence (DNA): TGTGTCAGCAGCTTAGTAGGCGAGCAGTACTTC. This gives the protein CVSSLVGEQYF.

There are many counts of this clonotype. It is unclear where the CDR3 begins or ends on the DNA, so no DNA is shown, and the CDR3 is as TCRdb lists it. The chain joins TRBV7-6 to TRBJ1-2; the D segment call TRBD1 is taken from the table without a DNA check. The length of the CDR3 is 13 amino acids, counting both ends. Germline V lookup: CDR1 SGHVS, CDR2 FNYEAQ. CDR3 residues: CASSFGTGILVSF.

This clonotype was observed many times. The V call is TRBV6-6, the J call TRBJ1-6, with D possibly TRBD1 on 5 matching bases. Germline CDR1 and CDR2: MNHNY and SVGAGI (reference sequence). Trimming took 7 bases from V and 9 from J, leaving 16 bases between them. The CDR3 extends over 14 amino acids. This CDR3 reads CASKERQYLSPLHF. The CDR3 nucleotides are TGTGCCAGCAAGGAAAGACAGTACCTTTCACCCCTCCACTTT.

This clonotype came up a few times. The V gene is TRBV15, the J gene TRBJ2-6; 9 positions agree with TRBD1. The V gene's germline CDR1 is LNHNV and CDR2 YYDKDF (reference sequence). CDR3 length equals 16 residues. The V segment lost 1 base and the J segment 3 bases; nucleotides outside the gene matches: 1. DNA for the CDR3: TGTGCCACCAGCAGAGGGACAGGGGATGGGGCCAACGTCCTGACTTTC. Protein sequence: CATSRGTGDGANVLTF.

The chain combines TRBV19 with TRBJ2-7; the D gene is possibly TRBD2 (6 bases). Germline CDR1 and CDR2: LNHDA and SQIVND (reference sequence). The ends were cut back, 8 bases at V and 2 bases at J, with 13 bases in the middle. This CDR3 has 13 residues. CDR3 protein: CASAPGDAYEQYF. CDR3 nucleotides: TGTGCCAGTGCCCCGGGGGATGCCTACGAGCAGTACTTC.

The chain links TRBV28 to TRBJ2-1; D might be TRBD1 or TRBD2, each matching 7 bases. V was clipped by 4 bases and J by 2 bases, with 15 bases between them. Germline CDR1 is MDHEN and CDR2 is SYDVKM. The CDR3 has 16 amino acids. CDR3 DNA: TGTGCCAGCAGTTCTGCAGGGGGGGACACCTACAATGAGCAGTTCTTC. Translated, it gives CASSSAGGDTYNEQFF. The variable domain in full, with the rest retrieved from reference TRBV28 and TRBJ2-1, is DVKVTQSSRYLVKRTGEKVFLECVQDMDHENMFWYRQDPGLGLRLIYFSYDVKMKEKGDIPEGYSVSREKKERFSLILESASTNQTSMYLCASSSAGGDTYNEQFFGPGTRLTVL.

This clonotype was counted ten times or more. The chain couples TRBV6-5 to TRBJ2-5, with TRBD1 matching 7 bases. Looked up from germline, CDR1 is MNHEY and CDR2 is SVGAGI. This CDR3 has 14 residues. The junction had 5 bases not matched to a gene; V was cut back by 6 bases and J by 1 base. The CDR3 is CASRPGQAQETQYF. CDR3 DNA: TGTGCCAGCAGGCCCGGACAGGCCCAAGAGACCCAGTACTTC.

This clonotype was counted at least ten times. CDR3 amino acids: CASSFALGNTEAFF. The CDR3 coding sequence is TGTGCCAGCAGCTTTGCTCTAGGGAACACTGAAGCTTTCTTT. The rearrangement joins TRBV5-5 to TRBJ1-1, with unresolved D. This CDR3 is built from 14 residues. Deletions cut 2 bases from V and 1 base from J, with 9 bases between. Germline V gives CDR1 SGHKS, CDR2 YYEKEE (reference sequence).

This clonotype was seen ten or more times. The genes are TRBV9 and TRBJ2-2, with TRBD1 identical over 8 bases. Trimming at V came to 3 bases and at J to 6 bases, leaving 13 bases not matched to a gene. CDR1 and CDR2 from the germline V gene are SGDLS and YYNGEE. This CDR3 region has 17 residues. This CDR3 reads CASSGAASQGEAGELFF. The CDR3, as DNA: TGTGCCAGCAGCGGCGCGGCCTCACAGGGGGAGGCCGGGGAGCTGTTTTTT.

This chain connects TRBV4-2 to TRBJ2-7; D possibly uses TRBD1 or TRBD2 (5 bases each). The CDR3 runs to 15 residues. V was cut by 1 base and J by 0 bases, with 10 bases left in between. Germline V gene sequence: CDR1 LGHNA, CDR2 YNFKEQ. The CDR3: CASSQVGTVSYEQYF. As DNA, the CDR3 is TGTGCCAGCAGCCAAGTCGGGACGGTCTCCTACGAGCAGTACTTC.

The chain is built from TRBV19 and TRBJ1-5; tentative D call: TRBD1 (5 bases). The CDR3 length is 14 residues. Germline CDR1 is LNHDA and CDR2 is SQIVND (reference sequence). Deletions cut 11 bases from V and 2 bases from J, with 16 bases between. CDR3 DNA: TGTGCCGGGGGACCGACGGCGGGCAATCAGCCCCAGCATTTT. It codes for CAGGPTAGNQPQHF.

As concerns this clonotype: The CDR3 ends on some other residue instead of the conserved phenylalanine or tryptophan, so this is likely a read error. The chain uses TRBV12-3 or TRBV12-4 and TRBJ2-5, with 8 nucleotides matching TRBD1. The trim removed 8 bases at V and 4 bases at J, leaving 9 bases unmatched. This CDR3 is built from 14 residues. The CDR3 coding sequence is TGTGCCAGCGGCCCACCGGGACAGGCAGAGACCCAGTACATC. Protein sequence: CASGPPGQAETQYI.

In regard to this clonotype: Relative to the germline gene, one junction end is altered; a read error may explain this. This chain connects TRBV6-6 to TRBJ2-1; 10 nucleotides match TRBD1. The length of the CDR3 is 16 residues. Germline assignment: CDR1 MNHNY and CDR2 SVGAGI (reference sequence). CDR3 amino acids: CAGRIPGTGVYNEQFF. The CDR3 DNA reads TGTGCCGGCAGGATCCCCGGGACAGGGGTATACAATGAGCAGTTCTTC.

The V gene is TRBV12-3 or TRBV12-4, the J gene TRBJ2-7, with unresolved D. This CDR3 contains 14 residues. Trimming removed 1 base from V and 2 bases from J, with 9 bases in between. CDR3 DNA: TGTGCCAGCAGTTTAGAAAACAACCCCTACGAGCAGTACTTC. Protein: CASSLENNPYEQYF.

This chain links TRBV9 with TRBJ2-7; D gene ambiguous. Trimming shortened V by 0 bases and J by 2 bases, and 9 bases separated the two germline ends. Germline V gene sequence: CDR1 SGDLS, CDR2 YYNGEE. The CDR3 is made up of 14 amino acids. CDR3 sequence reads: CASSVGYSPYEQYF. CDR3 DNA sequence: TGTGCCAGCAGCGTAGGATATTCTCCCTACGAGCAGTACTTC.

This clonotype was seen at least ten times. This chain links TRBV9 with TRBJ1-4; D is perhaps TRBD1 (6 bases). CDR1 is SGDLS, CDR2 YYNGEE, per germline. The CDR3 totals 15 residues. Trimming removed 4 bases from V and 7 bases from J, with 17 bases in between. The CDR3 sequence: CASSPRQVRGEKLFF. The CDR3 coding sequence is TGTGCCAGCAGCCCGCGACAGGTTCGAGGTGAAAAACTGTTTTTT. Drawing the rest from reference TRBV9 and TRBJ1-4, the complete variable domain is DSGVTQTPKHLITATGQRVTLRCSPRSGDLSVYWYQQSLDQGLQFLIQYYNGEERAKGNILERFSAQQFPDLHSELNLSSLELGDSALYFCASSPRQVRGEKLFFGSGTQLSVL.

Only a few counts were recorded for this clonotype. This rearrangement joins TRBV27 to TRBJ2-1, with TRBD2 as a possible D gene (5 bases). Deletions cut 0 bases from V and 6 bases from J, with 6 bases between. CDR3 length equals 13 residues. CDR1 MNHEY and CDR2 SMNVEV come from the germline V gene (reference sequence). This CDR3 reads CASSLSGVNEQFF. CDR3 DNA sequence: TGTGCCAGCAGTTTATCCGGGGTCAATGAGCAGTTCTTC.

This clonotype was counted ten times or more. The chain has TRBV13 and TRBJ2-3; perhaps TRBD2 as D (5 bases). This CDR3 is built from 16 residues. V was clipped by 1 base and J by 1 base, with 12 bases between them. Looked up from germline, CDR1 is PRHDT and CDR2 is FYEKMQ (reference sequence). CDR3 in DNA: TGTGCCAGCAGCTTAGTGGGGATGGGAGGCACAGATACGCAGTATTTT. Translation gives CASSLVGMGGTDTQYF.